Below are 24 T cell receptor beta chains sequenced from a single sample in a study of cytomegalovirus exposure and HLA in healthy donors. Researchers ran the PCR with 60 Vbeta and 13 Jbeta primers. Generated by immunoSEQ multiplex PCR, the TCRdb table keeps only in-frame clones and is missing some. The sample comprises more than 130,000 clones, roughly 80% of which are singletons, and 4.9% rests with the top ten. Sequencing was performed on PBMCs. Receptors were obtained from a woman in her forties or fifties in good health and CMV-seronegative.

This chain uses TRBV6-1 with TRBJ2-7; 8 positions agree with TRBD2. This CDR3 is built from 15 residues. V shed 4 bases, J shed 2 bases, and the junction held 7 bases outside the gene matches. Germline V lookup: CDR1 MNHNS, CDR2 SASEGT. CDR3 sequence (DNA): TGTGCCAGCAGTGGGACTAGCTTTACACCCTACGAGCAGTACTTC. It codes for CASSGTSFTPYEQYF.

The genes are TRBV4-1 and TRBJ2-5, with 10 bases matching TRBD1. The CDR3 contains 15 residues. Germline V gene lookup returns CDR1 MGHRA and CDR2 YSYEKL. The V gene end was trimmed by 0 bases and the J gene end by 5 bases; junction bases not matched to a gene: 3. The CDR3 region is CASSQETGGVETQYF. CDR3 sequence (DNA): TGCGCCAGCAGCCAAGAGACAGGGGGCGTCGAGACCCAGTACTTC.

Note on this clone: One end of the junction does not line up with germline, which may come from a read error. This sequence joins TRBV7-9 and TRBJ1-5, with a tentative D call TRBD1 (5 bases). Germline-derived CDR1 and CDR2 are SEHNR and FQNEAQ (reference sequence). The CDR3 sequence is 15 residues long. CDR3 in amino acids: CSSSMGDWGNQPQHF. As DNA, the CDR3 is TGTTCCAGCAGCATGGGGGACTGGGGCAATCAGCCCCAGCATTTT.

V and J are TRBV10-3 and TRBJ1-2; no clear D gene. V lost 0 bases and J lost 7, with 6 bases in between. The CDR3 consists of 12 residues. The germline V gene encodes CDR1 ENHRY and CDR2 SYGVKD. The CDR3 protein is CAISESTGGYTF. Here the CDR3 DNA reads TGTGCCATCAGTGAGTCGACTGGTGGCTACACCTTC.

This sequence joins TRBV5-3 and TRBJ1-1, with TRBD1 matching over 9 bases. TRBV5-3 is placed among ORFs of uncertain function. This CDR3 has 14 residues. Trimming took 4 bases from V and 5 from J; bases not matched to a gene: 6. CDR3: CARSETGTGTEAFF. The DNA of the CDR3 is TGTGCCAGAAGCGAGACCGGGACAGGGACTGAAGCTTTCTTT.

The V gene is TRBV5-5, the J gene TRBJ1-5; 8 bases fit TRBD1. This CDR3 is built from 15 residues. Germline V gene sequence: CDR1 SGHKS, CDR2 YYEKEE (reference sequence). With 2 bases clipped from V and 7 bases from J, the junction kept 8 bases outside the gene matches. In nucleotides, the CDR3 is TGTGCCAGCAGCTTTACAGGGGGGCCTCTCCAGCCCCAGCATTTT. This sequence encodes CASSFTGGPLQPQHF.

This clone showed up just once. The gene calls are TRBV5-4 and TRBJ2-3, with a possible D match to TRBD1 (5 bases). The CDR3 is 15 amino acids. V dropped 1 base and J dropped 0 bases, with 9 bases sitting between them. The germline CDR1 and CDR2 sequences are SGHNT and YYREEE (reference sequence). CDR3 nucleotide sequence: TGTGCCAGCAGCTTGATAACAGGAAGCACAGATACGCAGTATTTT. It is translated as CASSLITGSTDTQYF.

This clone was counted a single time. This rearrangement joins TRBV29-1 to TRBJ2-1, with D hard to call. The CDR3 contains 12 residues. Trimming took 2 bases from V and 4 from J, leaving 6 bases between them. From germline, CDR1 is SQVTM and CDR2 ANQGSEA. The DNA for the CDR3 is TGCAGCGTTGAACGGAGATACAATGAGCAGTTCTTC. Translation: CSVERRYNEQFF.

The chain joins TRBV7-9 to TRBJ2-1, with D perhaps TRBD2 (7 bases). CDR3 size: 14 residues. CDR1 SEHNR and CDR2 FQNEAQ come from the germline V gene (reference sequence). V lost 5 bases, J lost 5 bases, and 13 bases lay in between. The CDR3, as DNA: TGTGCCAGCAGCGCGGCCGGGGGGCACAATGAGCAGTTCTTC. Translation: CASSAAGGHNEQFF.

In its sample, this clone was seen once. The rearrangement uses TRBV14 and TRBJ2-2, with a weak D call TRBD1 (5 bases). CDR3 length: 16 amino acids. Germline V gene lookup returns CDR1 SGHDN and CDR2 FVKESK. The V end lost 2 bases, the J end lost 0 bases, and 10 bases lay between the germline ends. The CDR3 nucleotides read TGTGCCAGCAGCCAAAACCCAGGGACGAACACCGGGGAGCTGTTTTTT. Translating gives CASSQNPGTNTGELFF.

V is TRBV7-6 and J is TRBJ2-3, with TRBD1 matching over 7 bases. Trimming removed 0 bases from V and 4 bases from J; junction bases left unmatched: 7. Per germline, CDR1 SGHVS and CDR2 FNYEAQ. CDR3 length: 16 amino acids. CDR3 in DNA: TGTGCCAGCAGCTTAGCGCTAAGGGACAGCGCAGATACGCAGTATTTT. Its translation: CASSLALRDSADTQYF.

CDR3 nucleotide sequence: TGTGCCTGGACTCCCCAGGACAGCCTGGGGGACCAGCCCCAGCATTTT. Its protein product is CAWTPQDSLGDQPQHF. This chain uses TRBV30 with TRBJ1-5; D possibly corresponds to TRBD1 (6 bases). This CDR3 is built from 16 residues. CDR1 is GTSNPN, CDR2 SVGIG, per germline (reference sequence). Trimming pared 4 bases from V and 7 bases from J, leaving 23 bases between.

The rearrangement uses TRBV5-1 and TRBJ2-1; the match to TRBD2 covers 7 bases. V lost 6 bases and J lost 7; bases outside the gene matches: 10. The CDR3 length is 14 residues. The germline V gene encodes CDR1 SGHRS and CDR2 YFSETQ. This CDR3 reads CASTSAGDSNEQFF. CDR3 in DNA: TGCGCCAGCACCTCGGCGGGGGATTCGAATGAGCAGTTCTTC.

V and J are TRBV6-6 and TRBJ2-7, with D perhaps matching TRBD1 (6 bases). CDR3 length equals 14 residues. The V end lost 5 bases, the J end lost 2 bases, and 13 bases lay between the germline ends. Germline V gene lookup returns CDR1 MNHNY and CDR2 SVGAGI (reference sequence). CDR3 nucleotides: TGTGCCAGCAGTCCCGGACAGTTTCCCTACGAGCAGTACTTC. Its translation is CASSPGQFPYEQYF.

This chain joins TRBV13 and TRBJ1-2; 10 positions agree with TRBD1. The CDR3 covers 15 residues. J was trimmed by 6 bases and V by 5 bases; bases with no gene match: 9. The germline V gene encodes CDR1 PRHDT and CDR2 FYEKMQ (reference sequence). For the CDR3, the DNA is TGTGCCAGCAGCACCCGGGACAGGGGAAGGAATGGCTACACCTTC. Its translation is CASSTRDRGRNGYTF. The entire variable domain, with the rest obtained from reference TRBV13 and TRBJ1-2, is as follows: AAGVIQSPRHLIKEKRETATLKCYPIPRHDTVYWYQQGPGQDPQFLISFYEKMQSDKGSIPDRFSAQQFSDYHSELNMSSLELGDSALYFCASSTRDRGRNGYTFGSGTRLTVV.

The rearrangement joins TRBV5-1 to TRBJ2-3; 14 bases align to TRBD2. Germline lookup yields CDR1 SGHRS and CDR2 YFSETQ. V gave up 7 bases and J gave up 5 bases; unmatched junction bases: 6. CDR3 length: 15 amino acids. CDR3 sequence (DNA): TGCGCCAGCGGACTAGCGGGGGGAGGGGTAGATACGCAGTATTTT. Translated: CASGLAGGGVDTQYF.

CDR3 DNA sequence: TGTGCCACCAGCAGAGAACAGGCAAACTTAGGGTCACCCCTCCACTTT. Its protein is CATSREQANLGSPLHF. V gene TRBV15 combines with J gene TRBJ1-6; D is perhaps TRBD1 (5 bases). Trimming took 0 bases from V and 10 from J, leaving 16 bases between them. CDR1 is LNHNV and CDR2 is YYDKDF in the germline V gene (reference sequence). The length of the CDR3 is 16 residues.

The chain employs TRBV30 and TRBJ2-7; TRBD1 might be the D (6 bases). The CDR3 has 15 amino acids. V was clipped by 1 base and J by 7 bases, with 20 bases between them. From germline, CDR1 is GTSNPN and CDR2 SVGIG (reference sequence). CDR3 amino acids: CAWSGWGTPPGEQYF. The CDR3 DNA is TGTGCCTGGAGTGGGTGGGGGACACCTCCGGGAGAGCAGTACTTC.

This chain connects TRBV2 to TRBJ2-5; 7 bases line up with TRBD1. Germline V lookup: CDR1 SNHLY, CDR2 FYNNEI. V lost 2 bases and J lost 6; bases outside the gene matches: 6. The CDR3 sequence is 14 residues long. CDR3 amino acids: CASSESSGGQTQYF. CDR3 sequence (DNA): TGTGCCAGCAGTGAATCGTCAGGGGGTCAGACCCAGTACTTC.

The rearrangement joins TRBV6-6 to TRBJ2-3; 8 bases align to TRBD2. V shed 3 bases and J 2 bases; nucleotides not matched to a gene: 4. The germline gives CDR1 MNHNY, CDR2 SVGAGI (reference sequence). The CDR3 totals 15 residues. In nucleotides, the CDR3 is TGTGCCAGCAGTTATAGCGGGGAAAACACAGATACGCAGTATTTT. The encoded protein is CASSYSGENTDTQYF.

The chain recombines TRBV5-4 with TRBJ2-7, with 14 bases lining up with TRBD2. The length of the CDR3 is 15 residues. V dropped 4 bases and J dropped 2; count of bases not matched to a gene: 2. Germline V gives CDR1 SGHNT, CDR2 YYREEE (reference sequence). CDR3 region: CASSRLAGGTYEQYF. CDR3 coding DNA: TGTGCCAGCAGCCGACTAGCGGGGGGGACCTACGAGCAGTACTTC.

CDR3 protein: CASSWEGVASGELFF. For the CDR3, the DNA is TGTGCCAGCAGCTGGGAGGGGGTTGCCAGCGGGGAGCTGTTTTTT. The chain combines TRBV2 with TRBJ2-2, with a tentative D call TRBD2 (7 bases). Trimming left V 6 bases short and J 7 bases short, with 18 bases between. CDR1 is SNHLY, CDR2 FYNNEI, per germline. The CDR3 extends over 15 amino acids.

V is TRBV5-1 and J is TRBJ2-1, with TRBD2 matching over 12 bases. With 4 bases clipped from V and 1 base from J, the junction kept 12 bases outside the gene matches. The CDR3 is made up of 19 amino acids. Germline V gives CDR1 SGHRS, CDR2 YFSETQ. This CDR3 reads CASSLGLAGGLGSYNEQFF. The CDR3, as DNA: TGCGCCAGCAGCCTGGGGCTAGCGGGGGGGCTTGGGTCCTACAATGAGCAGTTCTTC.

V and J are TRBV9 and TRBJ1-4; tentatively, D is TRBD1 (6 bases). V was cut by 1 base and J by 8 bases, with 24 bases left in between. The CDR3 consists of 18 residues. Germline CDR1 is SGDLS and CDR2 is YYNGEE. CDR3 protein: CASSVRQVPLGVWEKLFF. The CDR3 nucleotides read TGTGCCAGCAGCGTAAGACAGGTCCCCCTGGGCGTTTGGGAAAAACTGTTTTTT.